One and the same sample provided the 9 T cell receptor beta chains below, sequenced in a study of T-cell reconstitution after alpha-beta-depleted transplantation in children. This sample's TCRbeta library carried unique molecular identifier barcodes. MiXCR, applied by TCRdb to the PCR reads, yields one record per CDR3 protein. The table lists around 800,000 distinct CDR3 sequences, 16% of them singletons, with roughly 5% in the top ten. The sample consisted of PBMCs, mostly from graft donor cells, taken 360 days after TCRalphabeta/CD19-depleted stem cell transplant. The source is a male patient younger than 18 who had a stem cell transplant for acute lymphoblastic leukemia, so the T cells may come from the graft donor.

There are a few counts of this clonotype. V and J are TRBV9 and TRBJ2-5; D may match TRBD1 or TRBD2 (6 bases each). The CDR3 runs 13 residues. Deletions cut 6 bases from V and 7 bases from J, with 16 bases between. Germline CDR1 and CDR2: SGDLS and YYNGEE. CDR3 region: CASTPRGRGTQYF. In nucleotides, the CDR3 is TGTGCCAGCACCCCTCGGGGGCGAGGGACCCAGTACTTC.

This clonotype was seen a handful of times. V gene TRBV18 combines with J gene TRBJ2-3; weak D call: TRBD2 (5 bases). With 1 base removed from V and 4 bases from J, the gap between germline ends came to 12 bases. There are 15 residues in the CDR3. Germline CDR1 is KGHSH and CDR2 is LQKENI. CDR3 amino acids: CASSPRWESPDTQYF. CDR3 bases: TGTGCCAGCTCACCACGGTGGGAGTCGCCAGATACGCAGTATTTT.

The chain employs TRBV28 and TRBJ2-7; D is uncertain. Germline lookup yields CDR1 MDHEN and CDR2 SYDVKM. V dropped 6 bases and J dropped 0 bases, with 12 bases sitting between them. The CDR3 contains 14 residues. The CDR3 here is CASSTHDSSYEQYF. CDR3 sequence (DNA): TGTGCCAGCAGCACCCACGATAGCTCCTACGAGCAGTACTTC.

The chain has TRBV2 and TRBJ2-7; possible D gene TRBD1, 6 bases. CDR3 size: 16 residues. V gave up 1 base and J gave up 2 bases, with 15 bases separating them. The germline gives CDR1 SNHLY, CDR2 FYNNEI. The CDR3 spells CASSEEAGANAYEQYF. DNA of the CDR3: TGTGCCAGCAGTGAAGAGGCAGGGGCGAACGCCTACGAGCAGTACTTC.

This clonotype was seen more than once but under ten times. This CDR3 is CASSLVLGRALRSTDTQYF. DNA of the CDR3: TGTGCCAGCAGCTTAGTTCTCGGGAGGGCCCTCCGAAGCACAGATACGCAGTATTTT. The V and J genes are TRBV11-1 and TRBJ2-3, with 8 bases identical to TRBD2. CDR3 length: 19 residues. Germline-derived CDR1 and CDR2 are SGHAT and FQDESV (reference sequence). Trimming removed 1 base from V and 0 bases from J; junction bases left unmatched: 12.

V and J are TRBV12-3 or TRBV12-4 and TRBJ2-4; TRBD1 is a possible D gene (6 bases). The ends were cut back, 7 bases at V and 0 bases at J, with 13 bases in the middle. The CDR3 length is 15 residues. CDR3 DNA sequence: TGTGCCAGCACGGACAGTTCACTAGCCAAAAACATTCAGTACTTC. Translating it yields CASTDSSLAKNIQYF.

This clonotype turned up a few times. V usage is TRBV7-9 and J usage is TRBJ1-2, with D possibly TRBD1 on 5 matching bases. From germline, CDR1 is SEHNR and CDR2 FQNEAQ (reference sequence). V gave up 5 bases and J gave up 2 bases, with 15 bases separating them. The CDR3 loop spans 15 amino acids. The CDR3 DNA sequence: TGTGCCAGCAGCCAGATAGGGGTTGCGAACTATGGCTACACCTTC. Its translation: CASSQIGVANYGYTF.

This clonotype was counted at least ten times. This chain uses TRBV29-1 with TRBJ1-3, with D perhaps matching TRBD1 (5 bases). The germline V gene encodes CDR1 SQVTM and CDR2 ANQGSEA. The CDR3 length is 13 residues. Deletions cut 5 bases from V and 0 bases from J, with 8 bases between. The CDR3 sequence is CSVSRASGNTIYF. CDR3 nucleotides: TGCAGCGTTAGCAGGGCCTCTGGAAACACCATATATTTT.

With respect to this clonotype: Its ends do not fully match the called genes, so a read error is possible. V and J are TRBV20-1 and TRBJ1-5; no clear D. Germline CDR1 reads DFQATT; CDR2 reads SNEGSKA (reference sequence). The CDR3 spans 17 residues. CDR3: CCASPLRVYESNQPQHF. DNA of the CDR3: TGCTGTGCTAGCCCACTCCGGGTCTATGAAAGCAATCAGCCCCAGCATTTT.